One and the same sample provided the 15 T cell receptor beta chains below, sequenced in a study. Adaptor-ligated barcode primers were used to amplify TRBV12-4/TRBJ1-2 clonotypes. TCRdb reanalysed the multiplex PCR reads using MiXCR and keeps one entry per CDR3 protein. The profile shows about 1,000 distinct CDR3 sequences, around 2.6% of them singletons. The sorted Tregs were CD4+CD25+CD127-/low cells. The sample consisted of Tregs sorted from blood. All receptors come from a female donor with breast cancer.

By share, this clonotype counts as medium-sized. The rearrangement uses TRBV12-3 or TRBV12-4 and TRBJ1-2; D perhaps matches TRBD1 (5 bases). CDR3 length: 13 residues. V lost 4 bases, J lost 3 bases, and 9 bases lay in between. The CDR3 sequence: CASSSLGDYGYTF. In nucleotides, the CDR3 is TGTGCCAGCAGTTCGTTAGGGGACTATGGCTACACCTTC.

This clonotype is medium-sized. The chain is built from TRBV12-3 or TRBV12-4 and TRBJ1-2; D gene uncertain. This CDR3 is built from 15 residues. V gave up 6 bases and J gave up 4 bases, with 18 bases separating them. The CDR3: CASSPFRAGGYGYTF. The CDR3 DNA is TGTGCCAGCAGCCCATTCCGGGCCGGAGGCTATGGCTACACCTTC.

This clonotype is termed large. J is TRBJ1-2 and V is TRBV12-3 or TRBV12-4; D call uncertain. V lost 3 bases and J 2 bases, leaving 7 bases between the germline ends. The CDR3 length is 13 residues. In nucleotides, the CDR3 is TGTGCCAGCAGTTTTCAAGGAAACTATGGCTACACCTTC. Translated, it gives CASSFQGNYGYTF.

By sample share, this clonotype is medium-sized (0.01 to 0.1%). This rearrangement joins TRBV12-3 or TRBV12-4 to TRBJ1-2, with D hard to call. Trimming shortened V by 6 bases and J by 0 bases, and 11 bases separated the two germline ends. This CDR3 has 14 amino acids. The CDR3 region has the DNA TGTGCCAGCAGCCGAGCGACAACTAACTATGGCTACACCTTC. Its protein is CASSRATTNYGYTF.

This clonotype was counted many times. The rearrangement uses TRBV12-3 or TRBV12-4 and TRBJ1-2; D uncertain. V lost 5 bases and J lost 4, with 8 bases in between. The CDR3 runs to 12 residues. CDR3 in amino acids: CASSPNLYGYTF. The CDR3, as DNA: TGTGCCAGCAGTCCTAATCTCTATGGCTACACCTTC.

This clonotype qualifies as medium-sized. The genes are TRBV12-3 or TRBV12-4 and TRBJ1-2; D possibly corresponds to TRBD1 (5 bases). V lost 3 bases and J 1 base, leaving 9 bases between the germline ends. This CDR3 region has 14 residues. The CDR3 nucleotides are TGTGCCAGCAGTTTCAGGGAAATTAACTATGGCTACACCTTC. It is translated as CASSFREINYGYTF.

This clonotype was recorded many times. This chain uses TRBV12-3 or TRBV12-4 with TRBJ1-2; TRBD1 is a possible D gene (6 bases). CDR3 length: 14 amino acids. V lost 5 bases and J lost 6, with 16 bases in between. In DNA, the CDR3 is TGTGCCAGCAGTAAAACCGGGACATTCGATGGCTACACCTTC. Its protein is CASSKTGTFDGYTF.

This clonotype is labeled medium-sized (0.01 to 0.1%). The chain is built from TRBV12-3 or TRBV12-4 and TRBJ1-2; TRBD1 matches 8 bases. The CDR3 contains 14 residues. The J segment lost 4 bases and the V segment lost 6 bases, leaving 7 bases of the junction unmatched. The CDR3 DNA sequence: TGTGCCAGCAGCCCGGACGGACAGGGCTATGGCTACACCTTC. Translation: CASSPDGQGYGYTF.

This clonotype ranks as medium-sized. For the CDR3, the DNA is TGTGCCAGCAGTTTCCTCCAAGGGGTTGGCTACACCTTC. This encodes CASSFLQGVGYTF. V usage is TRBV12-3 or TRBV12-4 and J usage is TRBJ1-2; D might be TRBD1 (5 bases). The CDR3 covers 13 residues. The V gene lost 3 bases and the J gene lost 7 bases, with 12 bases spanning the gap.

Relative to its sample, this clonotype is large. This chain connects TRBV12-3 or TRBV12-4 to TRBJ1-2; no firm D call. V was cut by 1 base and J by 5 bases, with 5 bases left in between. This CDR3 spans 12 amino acids. CDR3 protein: CASSLGVYGYTF. CDR3 DNA sequence: TGTGCCAGCAGTTTAGGGGTTTATGGCTACACCTTC.

Within the sample, this clonotype is medium-sized. This CDR3 reads CASSSVGYRYTF. The CDR3, as DNA: TGTGCCAGCAGTTCGGTAGGGTATCGCTACACCTTC. The rearrangement links TRBV12-3 or TRBV12-4 to TRBJ1-2; no definite D call. The CDR3 has 12 amino acids. Trimming stripped 4 bases from V and 9 bases from J, with 12 bases between.

This clonotype is large by share. The gene calls are TRBV12-3 or TRBV12-4 and TRBJ1-2; D not certain. Trimming left V 1 base short and J 7 bases short, with 10 bases between. This CDR3 region has 13 residues. CDR3 sequence: CASSLVDGSGYTF. CDR3 nucleotides: TGTGCCAGCAGTTTAGTTGACGGAAGTGGCTACACCTTC.

Judged by abundance, this clonotype is medium-sized. This chain connects TRBV12-3 or TRBV12-4 to TRBJ1-2; D unresolved. The V gene lost 6 bases and the J gene lost 0 bases, with 5 bases spanning the gap. The CDR3 runs to 12 residues. The CDR3 reads CASRLSNYGYTF. The CDR3 DNA reads TGTGCCAGCAGACTCTCTAACTATGGCTACACCTTC.

This clonotype is labeled medium-sized. The rearrangement uses TRBV12-3 or TRBV12-4 and TRBJ1-2; 7 bases line up with TRBD1. This CDR3 spans 15 amino acids. J was trimmed by 11 bases and V by 5 bases; bases with no gene match: 17. The CDR3 here is CASSPQDRVWNHYTF. In nucleotides, the CDR3 is TGTGCCAGCAGTCCCCAAGACAGGGTATGGAACCATTACACCTTC.

This clonotype was counted ten times or more. This chain joins TRBV12-3 or TRBV12-4 and TRBJ1-2, with 8 positions matching TRBD1. With 2 bases clipped from V and 7 bases from J, the junction kept 6 bases outside the gene matches. The CDR3 totals 14 residues. The CDR3 DNA follows: TGTGCCAGCAGTTTATCGGACAGGGAGGGTGGCTACACCTTC. This sequence encodes CASSLSDREGGYTF.